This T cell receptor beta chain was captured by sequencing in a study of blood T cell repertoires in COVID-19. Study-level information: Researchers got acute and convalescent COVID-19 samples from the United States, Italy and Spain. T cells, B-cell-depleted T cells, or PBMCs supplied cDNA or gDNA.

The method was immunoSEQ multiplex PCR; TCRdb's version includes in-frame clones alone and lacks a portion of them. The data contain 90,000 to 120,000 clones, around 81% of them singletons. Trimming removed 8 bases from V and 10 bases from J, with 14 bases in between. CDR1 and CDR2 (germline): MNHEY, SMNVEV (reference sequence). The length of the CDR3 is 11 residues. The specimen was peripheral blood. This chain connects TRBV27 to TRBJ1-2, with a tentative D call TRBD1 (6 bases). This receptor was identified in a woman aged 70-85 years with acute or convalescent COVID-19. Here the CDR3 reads CASGEYRAYTF. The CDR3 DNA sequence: TGTGCCAGCGGAGAATACAGGGCCTACACCTTC.